This TCR beta chain is from a study of metastatic and nonmetastatic thyroid tumors. Across the study: Repertoires from blood and tumor or nodule tissue of malignant and benign thyroid patients were compared.

There were no patients who had received any treatment before thyroid surgery. Study observations and caveats: Compared with benign nodules, malignant thyroid tumors were reported to have significantly higher TCR beta diversity in both blood and tumor.

This clone was counted at least ten times. What it binds is unknown. Trimming took off 5 bases at V and 4 bases at J, with 5 bases between the two ends. CDR1 is MNHEY and CDR2 is SMNVEV in the germline V gene (reference sequence). There are 11 residues in the CDR3. Per the authors' pipeline: Clinicopathological groups supplied CDR3 differences that were used to build a distant-metastasis classifier for papillary thyroid cancer. TCRdb reanalyzed the PCR reads via MiXCR. The V and J calls, along with clone size, are taken from TCRdb and not from the paper's own processing. The sample carries approximately 12,000 clones, about 30% recorded once.

The TCR comes from a female donor with papillary thyroid cancer or a benign thyroid nodule (not recorded which). Some clones in this sample may be carry-over from other donors' samples. The sequencing input was tumor tissue. This chain joins TRBV27 and TRBJ2-5; D unresolved. This CDR3 reads CASSNRETQYF. CDR3 nucleotides: TGTGCCAGCAGTAATCGAGAGACCCAGTACTTC.